This is a list of T cell receptor beta chains from one sample in a study of shared clonotypes between healthy human individuals. Using immunoSEQ multiplex PCR, the repertoire was profiled, and TCRdb retains in-frame clones only, with some absent. The table has about a million clones, about 80% seen once. Material for sequencing was memory CD4+ T cells from PBMCs. The receptors shown here come from a man in his late teens or twenties in good health. Some clones in this sample may be carry-over from other donors' samples. Both conserved end residues are trimmed from each CDR3. Each record gives: V gene, J gene, CDR3 protein.

>TRBV5-4|TRBJ2-7
ASSPPGLAGVGEQY
>TRBV29-1|TRBJ1-1
SARTGGYTEAF
>TRBV7-8|TRBJ2-1
ASSTMTGYNEQF
>TRBV25-1|TRBJ2-7
ASKPDGGAGEQY
>TRBV15|TRBJ2-7
ATSRDRAGNNEQY
>TRBV9|TRBJ2-6
ASSVGVGRWVEGANVLT
>TRBV28|TRBJ2-3
ASGPGLGGTDTQY
>TRBV9|TRBJ2-1
ASSVDSLGGEQF
>TRBV10-1|TRBJ2-2
ASAAPTGELF
>TRBV12-5|TRBJ1-1
ASGLVRYTDTEAF
>TRBV30|TRBJ2-1
AWSVGGGWNEQF
>TRBV5-1|TRBJ2-5
ASSLSTTDQETQY
>TRBV11-3|TRBJ2-5
ASSFQPLAGRETQY
>TRBV28|TRBJ2-1
ASSLSGTAVMVDEQF
>TRBV6-5|TRBJ2-1
ASTDRASYNEQF
>TRBV9|TRBJ2-5
ASSELAGGPSETQY
>TRBV4-3|TRBJ1-2
ASSQELQGWNYGYT